This is a list of T cell receptor beta chains from one sample in a study of blood T cell repertoires in COVID-19. Generated by immunoSEQ multiplex PCR, the TCRdb table keeps only in-frame clones and is missing some. Of 300,000 to 450,000 clones in the sample, roughly nine tenths are singletons; the top ten hold 2.5% to 3.5%. Sequences were obtained from peripheral blood. The receptors originated from a woman aged 25 to 39 with COVID-19, enrolled during active disease. Each CDR3 is given with its conserved first and last residue. D genes are given only for firm matches. Part of the rows lack a size; the others show once, few, many or a class for expanded clones.

d_call j_call clone_size v_call cdr3_aa cdr3_nt
. TRBJ1-2 once TRBV19 CASTYPPPQFYGYTF TGTGCCAGTACCTACCCCCCCCCACAGTTCTATGGCTACACCTTC
TRBD2 TRBJ2-1 . TRBV4-3 CASSHARGLDGEEQFF TGCGCCAGCAGCCATGCACGGGGACTAGATGGCGAGGAGCAGTTCTTC
TRBD1 TRBJ1-5 . TRBV6-2/TRBV6-3 CASSHRSFDRGSNQPQHF TGTGCCAGCAGCCACAGATCATTTGACAGGGGCTCCAATCAGCCCCAGCATTTT
. TRBJ2-7 . TRBV2 CANRNRESSYEQYF TGTGCCAACCGAAACAGGGAGAGCTCCTACGAGCAGTACTTC
TRBD2 TRBJ2-1 . TRBV5-8 CASSLPGLVNEQFF TGTGCCAGCAGCTTACCGGGACTAGTCAATGAGCAGTTCTTC
TRBD1 TRBJ1-1 . TRBV9 CASSVVRDSGTEAFF TGTGCCAGCAGCGTAGTGAGGGACAGTGGGACTGAAGCTTTCTTT
. TRBJ2-7 . TRBV5-6 CASSKQGGGVQYF TGTGCCAGCAGCAAACAGGGTGGTGGGGTGCAGTACTTC
. TRBJ2-1 . TRBV2 CASAGQPGNEQFF TGTGCCAGCGCAGGGCAGCCAGGGAATGAGCAGTTCTTC
. TRBJ1-3 . TRBV4-1 CASSPRVQEGTGNTIYF TGCGCCAGCAGCCCCAGGGTACAGGAGGGGACGGGAAACACCATATATTTT
TRBD2 TRBJ2-3 . TRBV3-1/TRBV3-2 CASSQVTSARVDTQYF TGTGCCAGCAGCCAAGTGACTAGCGCTCGCGTAGATACGCAGTATTTT
. TRBJ1-5 . TRBV2 CASSEAGFNQPQHF TGTGCCAGCAGTGAAGCTGGCTTTAATCAGCCCCAGCATTTT
. TRBJ1-2 . TRBV5-1 CASSLGDNGYTF TGCGCCAGCAGCTTGGGGGACAATGGCTACACCTTC
TRBD1 TRBJ1-6 . TRBV12-5 CASALEGGNSPLHF TGTGCTAGTGCTCTTGAAGGGGGCAATTCACCCCTCCACTTT
TRBD1 TRBJ1-1 . TRBV13 CASSWGQGRTEAFF TGTGCCAGCAGCTGGGGACAGGGAAGGACTGAAGCTTTCTTT
TRBD1 TRBJ2-3 . TRBV7-2 CASSSGTVTDTQYF TGTGCCAGCAGCTCCGGGACAGTTACAGATACGCAGTATTTT
TRBD1 TRBJ2-2 . TRBV7-9 CASSLRQGDTGELFF TGTGCCAGCAGCTTAAGGCAGGGGGACACCGGGGAGCTGTTTTTT
. TRBJ1-1 . TRBV7-9 CASSSPIRAAEAFF TGTGCCAGCAGCTCACCTATCAGGGCGGCTGAAGCTTTCTTT
. TRBJ1-4 . TRBV7-2 CASSPSGGGNEKLFF TGTGCCAGCAGCCCCAGTGGGGGAGGTAATGAAAAACTGTTTTTT
TRBD1 TRBJ1-5 once TRBV28 CASSLDRGGQPQHF TGTGCCAGCAGTTTGGACAGGGGAGGGCAGCCCCAGCATTTT
. TRBJ2-5 . TRBV12-3/TRBV12-4 CASSFGTQETQYF TGTGCCAGCAGTTTCGGGACACAAGAGACCCAGTACTTC
. TRBJ1-3 . TRBV20-1 CSASRSEGTSGNTIYF TGCAGTGCTAGTAGATCTGAGGGCACCTCTGGAAACACCATATATTTT
. TRBJ1-1 . TRBV5-1 CASSLDPGYSNTEAFF TGCGCCAGCAGCTTGGATCCAGGGTACTCGAACACTGAAGCTTTCTTT
TRBD2 TRBJ2-5 once TRBV19 CASSPVGGETQYF TGTGCCAGTAGTCCGGTGGGAGGGGAGACCCAGTACTTC
TRBD1 TRBJ1-5 . TRBV29-1 CSVAVWGQGGQPQHF TGCAGCGTTGCGGTTTGGGGACAGGGGGGTCAGCCCCAGCATTTT
. TRBJ2-4 . TRBV9 CASSASDPNIQYF TGTGCCAGCAGCGCTAGCGACCCAAACATTCAGTACTTC
TRBD1 TRBJ1-2 . TRBV7-2 CASSFRSLGTGASYGYTF TGTGCCAGCAGCTTTAGATCGTTGGGGACAGGGGCCAGCTATGGCTACACCTTC
. TRBJ1-2 . TRBV9 CASSGEGRASNYGYTF TGTGCCAGCAGCGGAGAAGGGAGGGCCTCTAACTATGGCTACACCTTC
TRBD1 TRBJ2-7 . TRBV7-9 CASSPPPGTGLPEQYF TGTGCCAGCAGCCCCCCCCCAGGGACAGGACTCCCCGAGCAGTACTTC
TRBD1 TRBJ2-2 few TRBV10-3 CAIRVPQGANTGELFF TGTGCCATCAGGGTACCACAGGGGGCTAACACCGGGGAGCTGTTTTTT
TRBD1 TRBJ1-2 few TRBV18 CASSLREGAPWDGYTF TGTGCCAGCTCACTACGGGAGGGGGCCCCCTGGGATGGCTACACCTTC
TRBD1 TRBJ2-3 . TRBV28 CASSSNTGVRTDTQYF TGTGCCAGCAGCTCTAACACAGGGGTCCGCACAGATACGCAGTATTTT
TRBD1 TRBJ1-5 . TRBV10-3 CAISDTMTGALNQPQHF TGTGCCATCAGTGACACAATGACAGGGGCTCTCAATCAGCCCCAGCATTTT
. TRBJ2-1 . TRBV6-2/TRBV6-3 CASSRPFSGEHNEQFF TGTGCCAGCAGTCGACCCTTTAGCGGAGAACACAATGAGCAGTTCTTC
TRBD1 TRBJ1-1 . TRBV11-2 CASSLDLGQAGSTEAFF TGTGCCAGCAGCTTAGATCTAGGACAGGCTGGGAGCACTGAAGCTTTCTTT
. TRBJ2-1 . TRBV7-2 CASSPDRTYNEQFF TGTGCCAGCAGCCCTGACAGAACCTACAATGAGCAGTTCTTC
. TRBJ1-1 once TRBV30 CAWSGPGVPTEAFF TGTGCCTGGAGTGGTCCGGGGGTTCCCACTGAAGCTTTCTTT
TRBD2 TRBJ2-1 . TRBV24-1 CATSKGLARNEQFF TGTGCCACCAGCAAGGGACTAGCGCGCAATGAGCAGTTCTTC
. TRBJ1-2 once TRBV5-1 CASNPDRVGGYTF TGCGCCAGCAACCCGGACAGAGTAGGTGGCTACACCTTC
. TRBJ1-2 . TRBV27 CASSFQGLYGYTF TGTGCCAGCAGTTTTCAGGGTTTGTATGGCTACACCTTC
. TRBJ1-1 . TRBV7-2 CASSLVSILRNTEAFF TGTGCCAGCAGCTTAGTTAGTATACTTAGGAACACTGAAGCTTTCTTT
. TRBJ1-2 . TRBV19 CASSTPSPQGGYTF TGTGCCAGTAGTACCCCGTCCCCGCAGGGTGGCTACACCTTC
. TRBJ1-5 once TRBV2 CASSLTGNNNQPQHF TGTGCCAGCAGTCTGACAGGAAATAACAATCAGCCCCAGCATTTT
TRBD1 TRBJ2-1 once TRBV18 CASSRLGTVEDNEQFF TGTGCCAGCTCACGGCTCGGGACAGTCGAGGACAATGAGCAGTTCTTC
TRBD1 TRBJ1-5 . TRBV6-5 CASIPDRGVQPQHF TGTGCCAGCATCCCAGACAGGGGAGTTCAGCCCCAGCATTTT
. TRBJ1-3 . TRBV3-1/TRBV3-2 CASSQGGAGPGNTIYF TGTGCCAGCAGCCAAGGGGGCGCGGGGCCTGGAAACACCATATATTTT
. TRBJ2-1 . TRBV24-1 CATSDTQTPRGEQFF TGTGCCACCAGTGATACCCAGACCCCCCGAGGGGAGCAGTTCTTC
. TRBJ2-7 . TRBV11-2 CASSSGQSEQYF TGTGCCAGCAGCTCCGGACAGTCCGAGCAGTACTTC
. TRBJ1-6 . TRBV11-3 CASSFLQTRPGSYNSPLHF TGTGCCAGCAGCTTTCTTCAAACTAGACCGGGCTCCTATAATTCACCCCTCCACTTT
TRBD2 TRBJ2-3 . TRBV5-5 CASSLNVGGGTDTQYF TGTGCCAGCAGCTTGAATGTGGGAGGGGGCACAGATACGCAGTATTTT
. TRBJ2-3 . TRBV18 CASSPGRPSTDTQYF TGTGCCAGCTCACCAGGCAGGCCGAGCACAGATACGCAGTATTTT
TRBD1 TRBJ1-4 . TRBV4-1 CASSQDWDRGPATNEKLFF TGCGCCAGCAGCCAAGATTGGGACAGGGGACCTGCAACTAATGAAAAACTGTTTTTT